A selection of T cell receptor beta chains follows, all from one sample in a study of T-cell reconstitution after alpha-beta-depleted transplantation in children. Each CDR3 protein is one row after TCRdb ran MiXCR on the PCR reads. Of over 550,000 distinct CDR3 sequences in the sample, 8% to 11% are singletons; the top ten hold less than 4.5%. The sequenced sample was PBMCs from the stem cell graft donor, obtained from the stem cell graft. Source of these receptors: a human donor who donated a stem cell graft to a child with acute myeloid leukemia. The CDR3 runs from the conserved cysteine through the conserved F or W. D genes are given only for firm matches. Size is stated for part of the rows, as once, few or many counts, or as a class when the clone is expanded.

clone size	V gene	D gene	J gene	CDR3 DNA	CDR3 protein
.	TRBV20-1	TRBD2	TRBJ2-1	TGCAGTGCTAGCCCCCCGCTAGCGGGAGGCAGGCCTCAGTATGAGCAGTTCTTC	CSASPPLAGGRPQYEQFF
.	TRBV20-1	.	TRBJ1-3	TGCAGTGCTAGTGTCGAGGGTGGGCCTGGAAACACCATATATTTT	CSASVEGGPGNTIYF
many	TRBV29-1	TRBD1	TRBJ1-1	TGCAGCGTTGGGGACAGGGGGAACACTGAAGCTTTCTTT	CSVGDRGNTEAFF
medium-sized	TRBV7-2	.	TRBJ1-4	TGTGCCAGCAGCCTACAGACCGATTCTGAGGTGGTTTTT	CASSLQTDSEVVF
.	TRBV10-2	TRBD2	TRBJ2-7	TGCGCCAGCAGTGAGAGACTAGCGGGGTCCTACGAGCAGTACTTC	CASSERLAGSYEQYF
many	TRBV28	TRBD1	TRBJ1-4	TGTGCCAGCACCCGACAGGGACTGGGGGAAAAACTGTTTTTT	CASTRQGLGEKLFF
many	TRBV20-1	TRBD2	TRBJ2-3	TGCAGTGCTAGCCATCAGCAGGGGGGACTAGCGGGGTACACAGATACGCAGTATTTT	CSASHQQGGLAGYTDTQYF
.	TRBV27	TRBD2	TRBJ2-1	TGTGCCAGCAGTGGGACTAGCGGGAGGTTGCAGTTCTTC	CASSGTSGRLQFF
.	TRBV24-1	TRBD1	TRBJ2-1	TGTGCCACCAGTGACTCCCGGGACAGCGAAGATGAGCAGTTCTTC	CATSDSRDSEDEQFF
few	TRBV28	.	TRBJ1-6	TGTGCCAGCAGTCCAAGGGTTACGGGTAATTCACCCCTCCACTTT	CASSPRVTGNSPLHF
many	TRBV6-5	TRBD2	TRBJ2-1	TGTGCCAGCAGTTCGATACTAGCGGCAGACAATGAGCAGTTCTTC	CASSSILAADNEQFF
many	TRBV29-1	.	TRBJ1-1	TGCAGCGTTGGCCGCACGGAGGGGAACACTGAAGCTTTCTTT	CSVGRTEGNTEAFF
.	TRBV21-1	.	TRBJ2-1	TGTGCCAGCAGCAATCGGACAGGCGAGAGGGACAATGAGCAGTTCTTC	CASSNRTGERDNEQFF
few	TRBV3-1	.	TRBJ2-5	TGTGCCAGCAGCCAAGATGGCCGGGTAGGAGAGACCCAGTACTTC	CASSQDGRVGETQYF
.	TRBV20-1	.	TRBJ2-1	TGCAGTGCTAGTAAGGTAGCGGACTCCTACAATGAGCAGTTCTTC	CSASKVADSYNEQFF
many	TRBV28	.	TRBJ1-2	TGTGCCAGCAGTTTATTCGGGACGAGCTATGGCTACACCTTC	CASSLFGTSYGYTF
few	TRBV6-1	TRBD2	TRBJ2-3	TGTGCCAGCAGCTTCTTACGGCGGACTAGCGGAATAGTCACAGATACGCAGTATTTT	CASSFLRRTSGIVTDTQYF
many	TRBV29-1	.	TRBJ1-2	TGCAGCGCAAAGCCGTCAGCCCATGGCTACACCTTC	CSAKPSAHGYTF
.	TRBV24-1	.	TRBJ2-3	TGTGCCACCTCTCTGGCAGATACGCAGTATTTT	CATSLADTQYF
.	TRBV15	TRBD2	TRBJ2-3	TGTGCCACCAGCGGACGGACTAGCGGGTTCCATAAGAGCACAGATACGCAGTATTTT	CATSGRTSGFHKSTDTQYF
many	TRBV20-1	.	TRBJ2-7	TGCAGTGCTAGACTGGTAGCGCAGTACTTC	CSARLVAQYF
.	TRBV7-6	.	TRBJ2-2	TGTGCCATCCTTGAACGGGAGCCGAACACCGGGGAGCTGTTTTTT	CAILEREPNTGELFF
many	TRBV20-1	TRBD2	TRBJ2-7	TGCAGTGCTACGATACTAGCGGGAGAACTTTTCACCTACGAGCAGTACTTC	CSATILAGELFTYEQYF
.	TRBV4-3	TRBD2	TRBJ2-3	TGCGCCAGCAGCCAATATTCCGCGGGAGTGGATACGCAGTATTTT	CASSQYSAGVDTQYF
few	TRBV5-1	.	TRBJ1-1	TGCGCCAGCAGCAATCCGGGGCCGACGAAGGCTGAAGCTTTCTTT	CASSNPGPTKAEAFF
few	TRBV20-1	TRBD1	TRBJ2-7	TGCAGTGCCAGAAGGGGGCAGGGGTGGTACGAGCAGTACTTC	CSARRGQGWYEQYF
many	TRBV20-1	TRBD2	TRBJ2-7	TGCAGTGTAAGGCCGGGGGGAACTTACGAGCAGTACTTC	CSVRPGGTYEQYF
few	TRBV18	.	TRBJ2-5	TGTGCCAGCTCGCCAAGGAAGGGTGGAACTCAAGAGACCCAGTACTTC	CASSPRKGGTQETQYF
.	TRBV7-9	.	TRBJ1-1	TGTGCCAGCAGCTTAATGCTGGGTATGAGGGATGAAGCTTTCTTT	CASSLMLGMRDEAFF
.	TRBV20-1	TRBD1	TRBJ2-7	TGCAGTGCTCAATTCCGACAGGGACCAACCTACGAGCAGTACTTC	CSAQFRQGPTYEQYF
.	TRBV7-2	TRBD2	TRBJ2-7	TGTGCCAGCAGCTCTAGGAGCGGGACCCCCTACGAGCAGTACTTC	CASSSRSGTPYEQYF
.	TRBV7-3	TRBD1	TRBJ2-7	TGTGCCAGCAGCTTAAGTTTACTCTCTTGGGACAGGGGGACCTACGAGCAGTACTTC	CASSLSLLSWDRGTYEQYF
few	TRBV9	.	TRBJ2-7	TGTGCCAGCAGCGTAAGGGACACTCTCACCTACGAGCAGTACTTC	CASSVRDTLTYEQYF
many	TRBV5-1	.	TRBJ2-1	TGCGCCAGCAGCCCGGGACCCTCGTCTGAGCAGTTCTTC	CASSPGPSSEQFF
.	TRBV20-1	.	TRBJ2-1	TGCTGTGCTAGAGATCTGGCGGGAAGGTCCTACAATGAGCAGTTCTTC	CCARDLAGRSYNEQFF
many	TRBV29-1	TRBD1	TRBJ2-2	TGCAGCGTGACAGGGGGCCGTCCCGGGGAGCTGTTTTTT	CSVTGGRPGELFF
many	TRBV2	.	TRBJ2-1	TGTGCCAGCAGCGCTGTTTGGAACAATGAGCAGTTCTTC	CASSAVWNNEQFF
.	TRBV4-2	TRBD1	TRBJ2-7	TGTGCCAGCAGCCCGAGGCCCAGGGGGCAAGCCTACGAGCAGTACTTC	CASSPRPRGQAYEQYF
many	TRBV20-1	.	TRBJ2-7	TGCAGTGCTAGAGGGCGGGGTGACGAGCAGTACTTC	CSARGRGDEQYF
.	TRBV7-2	.	TRBJ2-1	TGTGCCAGCAGCCATAGCGGAAGGGGGCAGGGTGGCATTGAGCAGTTCTTC	CASSHSGRGQGGIEQFF
.	TRBV25-1	TRBD2	TRBJ2-5	TGTGCCAGCAGTGAATCCACTAGCGGGAGAGCCTTAGAGACCCAGTACTTC	CASSESTSGRALETQYF
many	TRBV12-3/TRBV12-4	.	TRBJ1-2	TGTGCCAGCAGTTTATCAGGGGACTATGGCTACACCTTC	CASSLSGDYGYTF
few	TRBV7-2	.	TRBJ1-4	TGTGCCAGCAGCCTTATGCCGGGTGAACGGCTGTTTTTT	CASSLMPGERLFF
many	TRBV5-4	TRBD1	TRBJ1-3	TGTGCCAGCAGCAAAGGGACAGGGTGGGCTGGAAACACCATATATTTT	CASSKGTGWAGNTIYF
many	TRBV18	.	TRBJ2-1	TGTGCCAGCTCACCGACAACAGGGAATGAGCAGTTCTTC	CASSPTTGNEQFF
.	TRBV9	TRBD2	TRBJ2-2	TGTGCCAGCAGCTTAGGGAAGAACAGCGGGAGTTTTCACGGGGAGCTGTTTTTT	CASSLGKNSGSFHGELFF
.	TRBV5-5	.	TRBJ2-7	TGTGCCAGCACCCTCCGAGGGGCGCAAGGCGAGCAGTACTTC	CASTLRGAQGEQYF
.	TRBV20-1	.	TRBJ2-1	TGCAGTGCTAGGCCCACAAGCTCCTACAATGAGCAGTTCTTC	CSARPTSSYNEQFF
.	TRBV30	.	TRBJ1-2	TGTGCCTGGAAGTCCTCTAATGGCTACACCTTC	CAWKSSNGYTF
many	TRBV6-1	.	TRBJ1-1	TGTGCCAGCATTCCGCGGAACACTGAAGCTTTCTTT	CASIPRNTEAFF
many	TRBV12-3/TRBV12-4	TRBD2	TRBJ2-5	TGTGCCAGCAGACCCGGACTAGCGGGCGAGACCCAGTACTTC	CASRPGLAGETQYF
few	TRBV4-3	TRBD2	TRBJ2-3	TGCGCCAGCAGCCTCGATAGCGGGAGGCTCCGCACAGATACGCAGTATTTT	CASSLDSGRLRTDTQYF
few	TRBV20-1	TRBD2	TRBJ2-7	TGCAGTGCTAGAGGGCGTTCCGGACTAGCGGGATACGAGCAGTACTTC	CSARGRSGLAGYEQYF
few	TRBV20-1	TRBD1	TRBJ2-2	TGCAGTGCTATAACCGGGACAGGGTGGACCGGGGAGCTGTTTTTT	CSAITGTGWTGELFF
few	TRBV10-3	.	TRBJ2-1	TGTGCCATCAGTGATCAAGCCCTCGACAATGAGCAGTTCTTC	CAISDQALDNEQFF
.	TRBV5-6	.	TRBJ1-2	TGTGCCAGCAGCTGGGGCGGAGATGGCTACACCTTC	CASSWGGDGYTF
.	TRBV28	TRBD2	TRBJ2-4	TGTGCCAGCAGTCGGCGACTAGCATCCAAAAACATTCAGTACTTC	CASSRRLASKNIQYF
.	TRBV5-1	.	TRBJ1-1	TGCGCCAGCAGCTTGGATGCCACCACTGAAGCTTTCTTT	CASSLDATTEAFF
few	TRBV12-3/TRBV12-4	TRBD2	TRBJ2-3	TGTGCCAGCAGTCTCCGTCCCGGGAGGGCCGGTAGAGATACGCAGTATTTT	CASSLRPGRAGRDTQYF